A single sample is the source of the 27 T cell receptor beta chains below, sequenced in a study of identical twins. From the 5' RACE reads, TCRdb called clonotypes with MiXCR, one entry per CDR3 protein. The data contain approximately 690,000 distinct CDR3 sequences, 6% to 6.5% of them singletons. Sequencing was performed on naive T cells sorted from blood. The receptors come from a man aged 18 to 29 in good health.

This clonotype was observed at least ten times. The chain is built from TRBV5-1 and TRBJ1-1; TRBD1 is a possible D gene (6 bases). The ends were cut back, 2 bases at V and 2 bases at J, with 16 bases in the middle. The length of the CDR3 is 16 residues. Germline-derived CDR1 and CDR2 are SGHRS and YFSETQ. Here the CDR3 reads CASSLNSLTGNTEAFF. The CDR3 DNA follows: TGCGCCAGCAGCTTAAATTCTTTGACAGGTAACACTGAAGCTTTCTTT.

There are many counts of this clonotype. This chain connects TRBV20-1 to TRBJ2-1; unclear D gene. The CDR3 totals 11 residues. Germline CDR1 reads DFQATT; CDR2 reads SNEGSKA (reference sequence). V shed 5 bases and J shed 8 bases, with 10 bases lying between them. The CDR3, as DNA: TGCAGTGCTGGCCTTCGGGATGAGCAGTTCTTC. It is translated as CSAGLRDEQFF.

This clonotype was detected ten times or more. The gene calls are TRBV20-1 and TRBJ2-5; 13 bases map to TRBD2. The CDR3 has 16 residues. V lost 3 bases to trimming and J lost 6 bases; unmatched junction nucleotides: 10. Germline V gene lookup returns CDR1 DFQATT and CDR2 SNEGSKA (reference sequence). The CDR3 sequence is CSASQSGTSGTKTQYF. The DNA for the CDR3 is TGCAGTGCTAGTCAATCCGGGACTAGCGGGACCAAGACCCAGTACTTC.

This clonotype was found many times. This chain links TRBV6-5 with TRBJ2-2; 11 bases fit TRBD2. CDR3 length: 15 residues. With 2 bases clipped from V and 7 bases from J, the junction kept 3 bases outside the gene matches. Germline loops: CDR1 MNHEY, CDR2 SVGAGI. The CDR3, as DNA: TGTGCCAGCAGTTACCCGACTAGCGGGATCGGGGAGCTGTTTTTT. Its translation: CASSYPTSGIGELFF.

This clonotype was seen many times. V usage is TRBV12-3 or TRBV12-4 and J usage is TRBJ2-5; TRBD1 matches at 9 bases. The CDR3 consists of 14 residues. The J segment lost 5 bases and the V segment lost 6 bases, leaving 7 bases of the junction unmatched. The CDR3 loop reads CASSPGQGRETQYF. In DNA, the CDR3 is TGTGCCAGCAGCCCCGGACAGGGGCGGGAGACCCAGTACTTC.

The table lists this clonotype with many counts. This chain uses TRBV20-1 with TRBJ2-1, with D possibly matching TRBD2 (5 bases). Germline V CDR1 and CDR2: DFQATT, SNEGSKA (reference sequence). The CDR3 runs to 16 residues. Trimming cost V 2 bases and J 0 bases, with 14 bases left between them. This CDR3 reads CSARIPPGSSYNEQFF. For the CDR3, the DNA is TGCAGTGCTAGAATCCCCCCGGGGAGCTCCTACAATGAGCAGTTCTTC.

This clonotype was detected ten times or more. The chain uses TRBV25-1 and TRBJ1-4; D possibly corresponds to TRBD1 (6 bases). Trimming pared 6 bases from V and 8 bases from J, leaving 10 bases between. This CDR3 contains 12 residues. Germline CDR1 and CDR2: MGHDK and SYGVNS. The CDR3 reads CASRQGGEKLFF. The CDR3 DNA is TGTGCCAGCAGACAGGGAGGGGAAAAACTGTTTTTT.

This clonotype was picked up a small number of times. The gene calls are TRBV29-1 and TRBJ2-2, with 8 positions matching TRBD1. The germline CDR1 and CDR2 sequences are SQVTM and ANQGSEA. This CDR3 has 13 residues. Losses at the gene ends were 7 bases for V and 4 bases for J; bases not matched to a gene: 5. The CDR3 DNA follows: TGCAGCGCCCGGACAGGGAGCACCGGGGAGCTGTTTTTT. Translating it yields CSARTGSTGELFF.

This clonotype has more than one count but fewer than ten. The chain uses TRBV18 and TRBJ1-1; D not resolved. Germline CDR1 KGHSH, CDR2 LQKENI. Trimming shortened V by 6 bases and J by 1 base, and 15 bases separated the two germline ends. This CDR3 has 15 amino acids. This chain's CDR3 is CASSPPSGQNTEAFF. CDR3 nucleotides: TGTGCCAGCTCGCCTCCTTCGGGCCAGAACACTGAAGCTTTCTTT.

This clonotype was picked up a small number of times. The chain combines TRBV20-1 with TRBJ2-1; 8 bases map to TRBD1. CDR3 length: 15 residues. J gave up 7 bases and V 1 base, and 9 bases lay outside the gene matches. Germline V gene sequence: CDR1 DFQATT, CDR2 SNEGSKA (reference sequence). The CDR3 sequence: CSARGRQGAINEQFF. The CDR3 DNA reads as TGCAGTGCTAGAGGTCGGCAGGGGGCGATTAATGAGCAGTTCTTC.

CDR3 loop: CASGPTSGSFV. In DNA form, the CDR3 reads TGTGCCAGCGGGCCGACTAGCGGGAGCTTTGTC. The J gene is TRBJ2-7, the V gene TRBV2; 12 nucleotides agree with TRBD2. CDR1 and CDR2 from the germline V gene are SNHLY and FYNNEI. This CDR3 contains 11 residues.

In this sample, this clonotype turned up many times. The rearrangement uses TRBV7-8 and TRBJ1-5; D is possibly TRBD1 (6 bases). CDR3 length: 14 residues. Trimming took off 1 base at V and 7 bases at J, with 11 bases between the two ends. Germline V gene sequence: CDR1 SGHVS, CDR2 FQNEAQ. CDR3 DNA: TGTGCCAGCAGCTTAGGAGCGGGGGCCCAGCCCCAGCATTTT. Protein sequence: CASSLGAGAQPQHF.

This clonotype was recorded at least ten times. As DNA, the CDR3 is TGTGCCAGCAGTTTATTGCGAGGCGGAAGCTCTGGAAACACCATATATTTT. It is translated as CASSLLRGGSSGNTIYF. The chain carries TRBV28 and TRBJ1-3; D not certain. Trimming took off 1 base at V and 0 bases at J, with 13 bases between the two ends. Germline-derived CDR1 and CDR2 are MDHEN and SYDVKM. The CDR3 length is 17 residues.

In this sample, this clonotype turned up a few times. This chain joins TRBV3-1 and TRBJ1-1; TRBD1 aligns across 8 bases. CDR3 length: 18 amino acids. With V trimmed by 4 bases and J by 4 bases, 17 bases remained unmatched. Germline V CDR1 and CDR2: LGHDT, YNNKEL (reference sequence). CDR3 loop: CASSLSRDRLLKGTEAFF. In nucleotides, the CDR3 is TGTGCCAGCAGCCTCAGCCGGGACAGGCTATTGAAGGGCACTGAAGCTTTCTTT.

V and J are TRBV12-3 or TRBV12-4 and TRBJ2-2; D is perhaps TRBD1 or TRBD2 (5 bases each). Trimming shortened V by 3 bases and J by 8 bases, and 22 bases separated the two germline ends. CDR3 length: 17 amino acids. The CDR3 here is CASSFFAGDLPGGELFF. The CDR3 DNA sequence: TGTGCCAGCAGTTTTTTTGCTGGGGACCTGCCCGGGGGGGAGCTGTTTTTT.

This clonotype was seen a handful of times. This chain joins TRBV6-1 and TRBJ2-2; D is unresolved. V dropped 10 bases and J dropped 0 bases, with 18 bases sitting between them. This CDR3 is built from 16 residues. Germline-derived CDR1 and CDR2 are MNHNS and SASEGT. CDR3 coding DNA: TGTGCCATAAATCCAGAACGCAAATCGAACACCGGGGAGCTGTTTTTT. This gives the protein CAINPERKSNTGELFF.

Ten or more counts support this clonotype. V and J are TRBV27 and TRBJ2-2; 10 bases map to TRBD1. The CDR3 extends over 18 amino acids. Germline-derived CDR1 and CDR2 are MNHEY and SMNVEV (reference sequence). The ends lost 3 bases at V and 6 bases at J; junction bases unmatched: 13. The CDR3 region has the DNA TGTGCCAGCAGTTTTCTACCCACCGGGACAGGGGACCCCGGGGAGCTGTTTTTT. Amino acid sequence: CASSFLPTGTGDPGELFF.

This clonotype was counted between two and nine times. CDR3 region: CASSRTSLTDTQYF. DNA of the CDR3: TGTGCCAGCAGTAGGACTAGCTTGACAGATACGCAGTATTTT. The genes are TRBV2 and TRBJ2-3; 8 positions match TRBD2. Losses at the gene ends were 5 bases for V and 3 bases for J; bases not matched to a gene: 4. The germline CDR1 and CDR2 sequences are SNHLY and FYNNEI. CDR3 length: 14 residues.

This clonotype was seen only a few times. The chain joins TRBV20-1 to TRBJ1-1; weak D call: TRBD1 (6 bases). This CDR3 is 12 amino acids long. CDR1 and CDR2 (germline): DFQATT, SNEGSKA (reference sequence). Trimming shortened V by 6 bases and J by 3 bases, and 11 bases separated the two germline ends. The CDR3 loop is CSAVTGYTEAFF. The CDR3, as DNA: TGCAGTGCAGTCACAGGGTACACTGAAGCTTTCTTT.

Turning to this clonotype: A much larger clone differs by one base, so this may be a read error. The chain employs TRBV12-3 or TRBV12-4 and TRBJ1-5; the D gene is possibly TRBD1 (6 bases). The CDR3 sequence is 15 residues long. CDR3 protein: CAGSSQGPSNQPQHF. The CDR3 DNA reads TGTGCCGGCAGCTCACAGGGCCCAAGCAATCAGCCCCAGCATTTT.

This clonotype was counted ten times or more. The chain recombines TRBV27 with TRBJ1-1; weak D call: TRBD1 (6 bases). This CDR3 is 14 amino acids long. V lost 3 bases, J lost 1 base, and 9 bases lay in between. CDR1 and CDR2 (germline): MNHEY, SMNVEV (reference sequence). The CDR3: CASSFGGANTEAFF. The CDR3 nucleotides are TGTGCCAGCAGTTTCGGGGGGGCGAACACTGAAGCTTTCTTT.

About this clonotype: In this CDR3 the conserved last residue, phenylalanine or tryptophan, is missing, so a read error is likely. V gene TRBV30 combines with J gene TRBJ1-1; D remains unclear. Germline-derived CDR1 and CDR2 are GTSNPN and SVGIG (reference sequence). V was pared by 2 bases and J by 2 bases, with 6 bases between. The CDR3 is made up of 12 amino acids. The CDR3 nucleotides read TGTGCCTGGAGTCAGATAAACACTGAAGCTTTCTAT. It yields the protein CAWSQINTEAFY.

This clonotype showed up just a few times. V gene TRBV30 combines with J gene TRBJ1-2; no definite D call. The CDR3 runs 12 residues. The V and J ends lost 1 base and 2 bases respectively, with 5 bases between them. Germline V gene lookup returns CDR1 GTSNPN and CDR2 SVGIG (reference sequence). The CDR3 coding sequence is TGTGCCTGGAGTGGCAGAAACTATGGCTACACCTTC. This encodes CAWSGRNYGYTF.

The V call is TRBV18, the J call TRBJ2-7, with 7 bases matching TRBD1. This CDR3 spans 15 amino acids. Germline-derived CDR1 and CDR2 are KGHSH and LQKENI. The V gene end was trimmed by 2 bases and the J gene end by 3 bases; junction bases not matched to a gene: 7. The CDR3 sequence is CASSPGQVTIYEQYF. CDR3 sequence (DNA): TGTGCCAGCTCACCAGGACAGGTAACAATCTACGAGCAGTACTTC.

This clonotype was seen more than once but under ten times. The CDR3 loop is CASSLAASSGPQGTQYF. CDR3 nucleotides: TGTGCCAGCAGCTTGGCGGCAAGTAGCGGCCCCCAGGGGACCCAGTACTTC. J is TRBJ2-5 and V is TRBV5-5, with TRBD2 as a possible D gene (6 bases). This CDR3 region has 17 residues. Germline assignment: CDR1 SGHKS and CDR2 YYEKEE (reference sequence). The V end was cut by 0 bases, the J end by 7 bases, with 22 bases between.

The sample holds a few counts of this clonotype. One junction end does not reproduce the germline sequence, and a read error may be involved. V gene TRBV3-1 combines with J gene TRBJ1-1; TRBD1 is a possible D gene (6 bases). Per the germline V gene, CDR1 is LGHDT and CDR2 is YNNKEL (reference sequence). CDR3 length equals 17 residues. DNA for the CDR3: TGTGCCAGCAGCCCCCCGACAGGCCGGAACGGGAACACTGAAGCTTTTTTT. Translating it yields CASSPPTGRNGNTEAFF.

The J gene is TRBJ1-4, the V gene TRBV6-1, with D possibly matching TRBD1 (6 bases). V dropped 6 bases and J dropped 4 bases, with 15 bases sitting between them. Germline CDR1 is MNHNS and CDR2 is SASEGT. The CDR3 loop spans 15 amino acids. The CDR3 sequence: CASSSFDRSNEKLFF. The CDR3 nucleotides are TGTGCCAGCAGCTCCTTCGACAGGAGTAATGAAAAACTGTTTTTT.